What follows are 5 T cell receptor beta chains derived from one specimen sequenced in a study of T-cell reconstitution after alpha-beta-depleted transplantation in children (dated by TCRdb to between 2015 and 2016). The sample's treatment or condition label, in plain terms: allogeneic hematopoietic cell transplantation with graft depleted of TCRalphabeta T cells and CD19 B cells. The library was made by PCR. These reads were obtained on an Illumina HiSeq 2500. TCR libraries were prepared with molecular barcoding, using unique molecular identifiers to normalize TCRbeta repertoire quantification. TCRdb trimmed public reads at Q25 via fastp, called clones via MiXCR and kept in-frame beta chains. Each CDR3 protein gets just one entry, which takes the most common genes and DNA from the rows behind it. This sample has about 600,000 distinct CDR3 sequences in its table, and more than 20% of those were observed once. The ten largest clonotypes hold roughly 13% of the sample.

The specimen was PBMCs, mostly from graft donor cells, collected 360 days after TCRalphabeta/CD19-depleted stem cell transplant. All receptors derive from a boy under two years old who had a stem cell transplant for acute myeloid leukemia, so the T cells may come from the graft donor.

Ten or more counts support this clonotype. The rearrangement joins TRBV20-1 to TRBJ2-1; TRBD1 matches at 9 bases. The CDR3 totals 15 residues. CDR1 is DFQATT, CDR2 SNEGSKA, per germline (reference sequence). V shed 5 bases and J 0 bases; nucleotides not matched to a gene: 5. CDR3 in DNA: TGCAGTGCTTCTGGACAGGGGAGCTCCTACAATGAGCAGTTCTTC. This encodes CSASGQGSSYNEQFF.

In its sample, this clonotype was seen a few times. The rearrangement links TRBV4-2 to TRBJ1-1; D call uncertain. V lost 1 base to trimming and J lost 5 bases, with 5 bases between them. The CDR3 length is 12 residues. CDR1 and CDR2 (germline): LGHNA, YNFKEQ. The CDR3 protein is CASSQVRTEAFF. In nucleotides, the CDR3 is TGTGCCAGCAGCCAAGTTAGAACTGAAGCTTTCTTT.

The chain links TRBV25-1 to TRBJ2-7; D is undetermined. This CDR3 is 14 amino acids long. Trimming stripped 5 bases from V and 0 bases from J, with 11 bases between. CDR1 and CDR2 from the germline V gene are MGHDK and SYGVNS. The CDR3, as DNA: TGTGCCAGCAGTAGGGCGGCCAGCTCCTACGAGCAGTACTTC. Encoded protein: CASSRAASSYEQYF.

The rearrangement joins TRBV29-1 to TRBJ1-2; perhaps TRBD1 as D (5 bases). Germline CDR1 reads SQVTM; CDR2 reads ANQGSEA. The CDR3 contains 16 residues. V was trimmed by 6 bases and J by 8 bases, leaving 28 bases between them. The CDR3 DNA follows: TGCAGCGTCCACGTTCCGGGGGTCCCACTATCTTGGGGCTACACCTTC. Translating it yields CSVHVPGVPLSWGYTF.

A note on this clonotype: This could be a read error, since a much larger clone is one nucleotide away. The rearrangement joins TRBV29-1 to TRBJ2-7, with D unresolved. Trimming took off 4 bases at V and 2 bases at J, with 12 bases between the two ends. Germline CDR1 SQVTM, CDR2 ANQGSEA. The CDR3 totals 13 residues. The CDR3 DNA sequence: TGCAGCGTTGTTCGGCACAGTGCCTACGAGCAGTACTTC. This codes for CSVVRHSAYEQYF.